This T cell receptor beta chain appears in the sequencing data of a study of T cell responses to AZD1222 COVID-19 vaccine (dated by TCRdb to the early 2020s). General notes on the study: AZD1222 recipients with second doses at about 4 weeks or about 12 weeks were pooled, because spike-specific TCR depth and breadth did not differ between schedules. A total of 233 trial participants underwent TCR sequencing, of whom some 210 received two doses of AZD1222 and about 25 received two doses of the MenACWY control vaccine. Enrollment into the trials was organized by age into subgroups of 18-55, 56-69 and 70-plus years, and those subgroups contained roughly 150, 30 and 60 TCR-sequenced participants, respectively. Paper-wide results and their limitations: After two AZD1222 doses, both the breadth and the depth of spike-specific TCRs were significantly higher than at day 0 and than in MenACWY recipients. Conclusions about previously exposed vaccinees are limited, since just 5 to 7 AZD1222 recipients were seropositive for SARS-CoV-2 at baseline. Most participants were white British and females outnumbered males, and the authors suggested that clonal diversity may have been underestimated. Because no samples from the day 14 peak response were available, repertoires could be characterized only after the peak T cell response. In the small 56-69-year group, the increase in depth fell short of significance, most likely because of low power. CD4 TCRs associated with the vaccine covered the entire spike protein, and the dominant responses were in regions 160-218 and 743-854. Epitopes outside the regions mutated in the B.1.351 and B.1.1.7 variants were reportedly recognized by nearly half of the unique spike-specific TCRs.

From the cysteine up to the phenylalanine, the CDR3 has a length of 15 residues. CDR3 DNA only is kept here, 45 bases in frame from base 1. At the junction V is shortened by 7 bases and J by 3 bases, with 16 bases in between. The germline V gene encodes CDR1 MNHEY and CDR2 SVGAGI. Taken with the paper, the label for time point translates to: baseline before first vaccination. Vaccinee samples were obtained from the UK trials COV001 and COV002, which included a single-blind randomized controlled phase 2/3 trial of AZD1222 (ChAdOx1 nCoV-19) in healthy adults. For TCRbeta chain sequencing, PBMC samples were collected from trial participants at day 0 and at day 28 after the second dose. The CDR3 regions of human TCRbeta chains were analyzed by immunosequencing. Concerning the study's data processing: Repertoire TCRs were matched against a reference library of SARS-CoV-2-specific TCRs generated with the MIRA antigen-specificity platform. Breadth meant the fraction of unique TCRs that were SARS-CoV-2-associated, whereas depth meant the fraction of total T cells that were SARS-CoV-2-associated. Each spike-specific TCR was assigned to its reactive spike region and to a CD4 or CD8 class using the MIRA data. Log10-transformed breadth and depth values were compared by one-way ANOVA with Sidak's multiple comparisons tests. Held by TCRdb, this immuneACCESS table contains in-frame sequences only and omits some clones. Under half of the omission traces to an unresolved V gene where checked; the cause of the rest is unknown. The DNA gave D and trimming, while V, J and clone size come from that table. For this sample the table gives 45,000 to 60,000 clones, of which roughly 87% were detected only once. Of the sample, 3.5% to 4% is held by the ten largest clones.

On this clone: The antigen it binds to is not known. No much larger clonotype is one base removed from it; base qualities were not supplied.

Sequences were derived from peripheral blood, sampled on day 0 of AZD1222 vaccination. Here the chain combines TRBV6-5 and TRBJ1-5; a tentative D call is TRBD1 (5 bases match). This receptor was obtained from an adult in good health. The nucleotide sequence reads TGTGCCAGCACCCACAGGCTCCTTAACAATCAGCCCCAGCATTTT. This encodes CASTHRLLNNQPQHF.